These 26 T cell receptor beta chains originate from one sample sequenced in a study of blood T cell repertoires in COVID-19. Using immunoSEQ multiplex PCR, the repertoire was profiled, and TCRdb retains in-frame clones only, with some absent. The profile shows 65,000 to 75,000 clones, 60% to 80% of them singletons. The sequencing input was peripheral blood. These receptors were obtained from a human donor in a cohort sampled during active COVID-19.

The DNA for the CDR3 is TGTGCCAGCAGTTTAGCTTTACAGGGGGCAAATCAGCCCCAGCATTTT. Translated, it gives CASSLALQGANQPQHF. The chain uses TRBV28 and TRBJ1-5; TRBD1 matches 9 bases. V was pared by 2 bases and J by 4 bases, with 6 bases of the junction left unmatched. Per germline, CDR1 MDHEN and CDR2 SYDVKM. The CDR3 spans 16 residues.

This clone has a single count. The V call is TRBV28, the J call TRBJ2-1; a possible D gene is TRBD1 (5 bases). With 4 bases removed from V and 7 bases from J, the gap between germline ends came to 11 bases. Germline CDR1 and CDR2: MDHEN and SYDVKM. This CDR3 comprises 13 residues. The CDR3 loop reads CASSWGPRNEQFF. CDR3 coding DNA: TGTGCCAGCAGTTGGGGCCCCCGGAATGAGCAGTTCTTC. The whole variable domain, remainder taken from reference TRBV28 and TRBJ2-1, is DVKVTQSSRYLVKRTGEKVFLECVQDMDHENMFWYRQDPGLGLRLIYFSYDVKMKEKGDIPEGYSVSREKKERFSLILESASTNQTSMYLCASSWGPRNEQFFGPGTRLTVL.

This rearrangement joins TRBV4-1 to TRBJ1-5; 7 bases agree with TRBD1. V gave up 4 bases and J gave up 2 bases; unmatched junction bases: 2. The CDR3 covers 14 residues. The germline V gene encodes CDR1 MGHRA and CDR2 YSYEKL. DNA of the CDR3: TGCGCCAGCAGCCTTGACAGGGGCAATCAGCCCCAGCATTTT. Protein sequence: CASSLDRGNQPQHF.

This clone was seen a handful of times. For the CDR3, the DNA is TGCGCCAGCAGCGTTACAGGGTATACGAGGGCTAACACTGAAGCTTTCTTT. Amino acid sequence: CASSVTGYTRANTEAFF. The chain couples TRBV4-1 to TRBJ1-1; tentatively, D is TRBD1 (6 bases). V was clipped by 5 bases and J by 2 bases, with 21 bases between them. This CDR3 comprises 17 residues. In germline, CDR1 is MGHRA, CDR2 YSYEKL.

This clone was detected once. The chain employs TRBV6-5 and TRBJ2-7; 12 nucleotides agree with TRBD2. This CDR3 spans 14 amino acids. V lost 6 bases to trimming and J lost 9 bases; unmatched junction nucleotides: 9. Germline CDR1 reads MNHEY; CDR2 reads SVGAGI. DNA for the CDR3: TGTGCCAGCAGGAGGACTAGCGGGATTGCAGGGCAGTACGTC. Translating gives CASRRTSGIAGQYV.

This clone showed up just a few times. This CDR3 is CASSDSSGGNTEAFF. The CDR3 nucleotides are TGTGCCAGCAGTGATAGCTCCGGAGGGAACACTGAAGCTTTCTTT. The genes are TRBV6-1 and TRBJ1-1; D gene ambiguous. Germline-derived CDR1 and CDR2 are MNHNS and SASEGT. CDR3 length: 15 amino acids. Trimming removed 3 bases from V and 1 base from J, with 12 bases in between.

This chain uses TRBV7-3 with TRBJ1-1; 8 bases map to TRBD1. CDR3 length: 14 residues. Germline V lookup: CDR1 SGHTA, CDR2 FQGTGA. The junction had 2 bases not matched to a gene; V was cut back by 4 bases and J by 1 base. In nucleotides, the CDR3 is TGTGCCAGCAGCTCAGGGGGCCAGAACACTGAAGCTTTCTTT. It specifies CASSSGGQNTEAFF.

As DNA, the CDR3 is TGTGCCAGCAGCGTAGAAGCGGGAGGGAACAATGAGCAGTTCTTC. Translating it yields CASSVEAGGNNEQFF. The chain is built from TRBV9 and TRBJ2-1; 10 bases map to TRBD2. The germline V gene has CDR1 SGDLS and CDR2 YYNGEE. J was trimmed by 5 bases and V by 0 bases; bases with no gene match: 2. The CDR3 is 15 residues long.

The chain joins TRBV9 to TRBJ2-7; TRBD1 matches at 8 bases. The CDR3 is made up of 16 amino acids. CDR1 is SGDLS and CDR2 is YYNGEE in the germline V gene. J gave up 2 bases and V 3 bases, and 10 bases lay outside the gene matches. The CDR3 nucleotides are TGTGCCAGCAGCGCCTCATCCGGGACAGGAGCCTACGAGCAGTACTTC. Its protein product is CASSASSGTGAYEQYF.

This clone appeared a few times. The J gene is TRBJ2-7, the V gene TRBV6-5; 7 bases are a match to TRBD2. This CDR3 is 13 amino acids long. CDR1 is MNHEY and CDR2 is SVGAGI in the germline V gene. Trimming cost V 6 bases and J 5 bases; bases outside gene matches: 7. DNA of the CDR3: TGTGCCAGCAGCCGCGGGACTACCGACGAGCAGTACGTC. Its translation: CASSRGTTDEQYV.

The chain is built from TRBV5-1 and TRBJ1-1; D is unclear. The CDR3 spans 13 residues. Between the trimmed V and J ends, which lost 0 bases and 3 bases, there was a span of 6 bases. Germline loops: CDR1 SGHRS, CDR2 YFSETQ. Here the CDR3 DNA reads TGCGCCAGCAGCTTGGAACGGTACACTGAAGCTTTCTTT. Protein: CASSLERYTEAFF.

In nucleotides, the CDR3 is TGCGCCAGCAGCCCACAGGGGGCGGGTGGAAACACCATATATTTT. It encodes CASSPQGAGGNTIYF. V and J are TRBV4-3 and TRBJ1-3; TRBD1 matches 9 bases. From germline, CDR1 is LGHNA and CDR2 YSLEER. V dropped 4 bases and J dropped 3; count of bases not matched to a gene: 4. The CDR3 is 15 residues long.

V and J are TRBV2 and TRBJ2-7, with D possibly being TRBD1 (5 bases). CDR3 length: 13 amino acids. Trimming stripped 6 bases from V and 2 bases from J, with 11 bases between. CDR1 is SNHLY, CDR2 FYNNEI, per germline. As DNA, the CDR3 is TGTGCCAGCAGGAAGGGGTCTACCTACGAGCAGTACTTC. Translation: CASRKGSTYEQYF.

The CDR3 sequence is CASSYVRSSYNEQFF. CDR3 sequence (DNA): TGTGCCAGCAGTTATGTGAGGAGCTCCTACAATGAGCAGTTCTTC. The chain has TRBV6-5 and TRBJ2-1; D uncertain. The CDR3 consists of 15 residues. V lost 3 bases, J lost 0 bases, and 9 bases lay in between. Germline CDR1 reads MNHEY; CDR2 reads SVGAGI.

This chain connects TRBV7-2 to TRBJ2-5; possible D gene TRBD2, 6 bases. The V end was cut by 3 bases, the J end by 5 bases, with 19 bases between. Per the germline V gene, CDR1 is SGHTA and CDR2 is FQGNSA. The CDR3 length is 16 residues. In DNA, the CDR3 is TGTGCCAGCAGCTTTAAATCGGGGGTGGCAATGGAGACCCAGTACTTC. Amino acids: CASSFKSGVAMETQYF.

This clone was counted only a few times. The chain combines TRBV5-1 with TRBJ2-6; 13 nucleotides align to TRBD2. J lost 0 bases, V lost 3 bases, and 6 bases had no gene match. Germline V gene lookup returns CDR1 SGHRS and CDR2 YFSETQ. CDR3 size: 19 residues. CDR3 nucleotide sequence: TGCGCCAGCAGCTCCCTACTAGCGGGAGGGCTCTCTGGGGCCAACGTCCTGACTTTC. As protein: CASSSLLAGGLSGANVLTF.

This clone was picked up a small number of times. The rearrangement joins TRBV3-1 (or the pseudogene TRBV3-2) to TRBJ2-7, with TRBD2 matching over 7 bases. The CDR3 totals 13 residues. The V segment lost 4 bases and the J segment 3 bases; nucleotides outside the gene matches: 3. The germline V gene has CDR1 LGHDT and CDR2 YNNKEL (reference sequence). The CDR3 loop is CASSRPSGYEQYF. The CDR3 DNA follows: TGTGCCAGCAGCCGCCCTAGCGGCTACGAGCAGTACTTC.

The J gene is TRBJ1-1, the V gene TRBV7-2; 8 bases agree with TRBD1. J lost 4 bases, V lost 4 bases, and 11 bases had no gene match. Germline V gene lookup returns CDR1 SGHTA and CDR2 FQGNSA. The CDR3 has 16 amino acids. In DNA, the CDR3 is TGTGCCAGCAGCTCAGGGGGCTCCAAGGCGGGCACTGAAGCTTTCTTT. Translation gives CASSSGGSKAGTEAFF.

The CDR3 DNA reads as TGTGCCAGCAGCCCCGGGGTGAGGGCGTACGAGCAGTACTTC. Its translation: CASSPGVRAYEQYF. V is TRBV7-9 and J is TRBJ2-7, with D tentatively TRBD2 (5 bases). The CDR3 contains 14 residues. Per the germline V gene, CDR1 is SEHNR and CDR2 is FQNEAQ (reference sequence). V lost 5 bases, J lost 4 bases, and 15 bases lay in between.

The chain combines TRBV27 with TRBJ1-2, with D hard to call. Germline assignment: CDR1 MNHEY and CDR2 SMNVEV (reference sequence). Trimming took off 6 bases at V and 2 bases at J, with 10 bases between the two ends. This CDR3 contains 13 residues. The CDR3 DNA reads as TGTGCCAGCAGCCCTCGGGAGAACTATGGCTACACCTTC. Translation: CASSPRENYGYTF.

The genes are TRBV5-7 and TRBJ2-7; no firm D call. TRBV5-7 is an ORF, and what it does is uncertain. This CDR3 spans 16 amino acids. V lost 0 bases and J lost 2, with 15 bases in between. Here the CDR3 DNA reads TGTGCCAGCAGCTTGGTCGCAGGAAACTCGCCCTACGAGCAGTACGTC. Protein sequence: CASSLVAGNSPYEQYV.

The chain has TRBV2 and TRBJ1-1; D possibly corresponds to TRBD1 (6 bases). The V gene's germline CDR1 is SNHLY and CDR2 FYNNEI. Trimming took off 5 bases at V and 2 bases at J, with 9 bases between the two ends. This CDR3 has 13 amino acids. CDR3 sequence: CASSTGINTEAFF. In nucleotides, the CDR3 is TGTGCCAGCAGTACAGGGATAAACACTGAAGCTTTCTTT.

The chain combines TRBV6-6 with TRBJ1-3, with D hard to call. V lost 7 bases and J 7 bases, leaving 20 bases between the germline ends. This CDR3 comprises 15 residues. Germline CDR1 is MNHNY and CDR2 is SVGAGI (reference sequence). CDR3 coding DNA: TGTGCCAGCACCTCCCCGCGGGTTTACGGGAACACCATATATTTT. It is translated as CASTSPRVYGNTIYF.

The J gene is TRBJ1-5, the V gene TRBV6-2 or TRBV6-3; possibly TRBD1 for D (6 bases). Trimming left V 5 bases short and J 4 bases short, with 18 bases between. Germline V gene sequence: CDR1 MNHEY, CDR2 SVGEGT. CDR3 size: 16 residues. CDR3 bases: TGTGCCAGCAGTCGCCGCATAGGGGGAACGAATCAGCCCCAGCATTTT. It yields the protein CASSRRIGGTNQPQHF.

This clone was counted only a few times. CDR3: CASSESDRGVTQHF. Written as DNA, the CDR3 is TGTGCCAGCAGTGAATCCGACAGGGGAGTAACCCAGCATTTT. V gene TRBV2 combines with J gene TRBJ1-5, with 8 positions matching TRBD1. V was clipped by 2 bases and J by 11 bases; unmatched bases: 8. Germline-derived CDR1 and CDR2 are SNHLY and FYNNEI. CDR3 length: 14 amino acids.

The gene calls are TRBV6-2 or TRBV6-3 and TRBJ2-6; 7 bases are shared with TRBD1. This CDR3 region has 15 residues. Unmatched junction bases numbered 5, after V lost 5 bases and J lost 4 bases. CDR1 is MNHEY and CDR2 is SVGEGT in the germline V gene. Here the CDR3 DNA reads TGTGCCAGCAGTCGACAGGGCCGGGGGGCCAACGTCCTGACTTTC. Translating gives CASSRQGRGANVLTF.